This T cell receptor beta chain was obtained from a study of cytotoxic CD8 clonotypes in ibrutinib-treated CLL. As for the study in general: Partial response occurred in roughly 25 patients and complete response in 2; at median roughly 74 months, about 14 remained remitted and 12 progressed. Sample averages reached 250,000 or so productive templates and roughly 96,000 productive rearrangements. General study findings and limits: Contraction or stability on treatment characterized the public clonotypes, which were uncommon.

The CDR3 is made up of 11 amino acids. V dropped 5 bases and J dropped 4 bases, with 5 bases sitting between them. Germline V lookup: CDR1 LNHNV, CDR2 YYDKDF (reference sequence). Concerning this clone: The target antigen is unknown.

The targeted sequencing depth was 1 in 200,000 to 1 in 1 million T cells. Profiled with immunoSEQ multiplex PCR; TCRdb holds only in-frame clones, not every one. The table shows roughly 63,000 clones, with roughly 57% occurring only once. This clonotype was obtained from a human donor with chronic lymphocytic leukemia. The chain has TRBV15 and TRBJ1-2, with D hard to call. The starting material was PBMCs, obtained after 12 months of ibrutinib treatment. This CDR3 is CATSPGYGYTF. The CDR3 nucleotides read TGTGCCACCAGCCCAGGCTATGGCTACACCTTC. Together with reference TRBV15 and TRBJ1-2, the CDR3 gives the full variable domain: DAMVIQNPRYQVTQFGKPVTLSCSQTLNHNVMYWYQQKSSQAPKLLFHYYDKDFNNEADTPDNFQSRRPNTSFCFLDIRSPGLGDTAMYLCATSPGYGYTFGSGTRLTVV.